This T cell receptor beta chain appears in the sequencing data of a study of blood T cell repertoires in COVID-19. Those who participated ranged in age from about 18 to 89 years and resided in some 24 US areas. Researchers sorted participants into cohorts using their self-reported clinical history. Germline V CDR1 and CDR2: MNHNY, SVGAGI (reference sequence). V lost 5 bases, J lost 1 base, and 21 bases lay in between. This CDR3 contains 18 residues. Measured with immunoSEQ multiplex PCR; TCRdb has only the in-frame clones, and not every one. The sample consists of around 250,000 clones, around 90% of them appearing once.

This sequence originates from a human donor in a cohort exposed to, infected with or recovered from COVID-19 (not recorded which). The donor label of this sample is uncertain. V gene TRBV6-6 combines with J gene TRBJ1-5; D is unclear. The sample taken for sequencing was PBMCs or T cells enriched from blood (not recorded which). CDR3 sequence reads: CASSLRSGAHVSNQPQHF. CDR3 nucleotides: TGTGCCAGCAGTCTACGATCAGGCGCCCACGTGAGCAATCAGCCCCAGCATTTT.